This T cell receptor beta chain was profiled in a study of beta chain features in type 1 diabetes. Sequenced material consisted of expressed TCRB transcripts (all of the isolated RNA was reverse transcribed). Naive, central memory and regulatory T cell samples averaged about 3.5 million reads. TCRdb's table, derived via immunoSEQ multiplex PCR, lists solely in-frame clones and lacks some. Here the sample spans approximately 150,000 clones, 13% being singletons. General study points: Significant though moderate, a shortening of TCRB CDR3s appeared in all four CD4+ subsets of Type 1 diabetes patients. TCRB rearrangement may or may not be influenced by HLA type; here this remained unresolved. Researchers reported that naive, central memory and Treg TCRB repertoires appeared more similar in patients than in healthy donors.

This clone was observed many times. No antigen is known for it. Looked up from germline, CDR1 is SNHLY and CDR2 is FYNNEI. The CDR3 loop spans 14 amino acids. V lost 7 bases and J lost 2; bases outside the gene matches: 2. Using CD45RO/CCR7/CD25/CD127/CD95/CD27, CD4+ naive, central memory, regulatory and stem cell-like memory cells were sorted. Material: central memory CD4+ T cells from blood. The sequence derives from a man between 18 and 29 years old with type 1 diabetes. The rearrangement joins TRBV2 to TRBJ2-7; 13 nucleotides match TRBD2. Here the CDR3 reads CASNGLAGAYEQYF. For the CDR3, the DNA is TGTGCCAGCAACGGACTAGCGGGGGCCTACGAGCAGTACTTC.